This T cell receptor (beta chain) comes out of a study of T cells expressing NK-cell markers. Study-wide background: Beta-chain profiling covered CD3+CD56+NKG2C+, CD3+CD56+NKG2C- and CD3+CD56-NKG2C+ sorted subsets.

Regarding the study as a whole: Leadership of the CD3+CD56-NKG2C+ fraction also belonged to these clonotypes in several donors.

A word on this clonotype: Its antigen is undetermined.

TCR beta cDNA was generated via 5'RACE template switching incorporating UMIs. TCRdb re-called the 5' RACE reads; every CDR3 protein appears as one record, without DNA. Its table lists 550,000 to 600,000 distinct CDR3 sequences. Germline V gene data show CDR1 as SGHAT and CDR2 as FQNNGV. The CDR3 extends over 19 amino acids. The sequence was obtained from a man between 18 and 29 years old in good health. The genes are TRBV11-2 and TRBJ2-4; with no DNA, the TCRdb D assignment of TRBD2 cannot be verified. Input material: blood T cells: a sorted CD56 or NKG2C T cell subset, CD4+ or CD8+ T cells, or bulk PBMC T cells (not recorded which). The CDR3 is CASSPQLAGGRLAKNIQYF.